This T cell receptor beta chain comes out of a study of blood T cell repertoires in COVID-19. As for the study in general: Some COVID-19 samples were acute and others convalescent; all came from the United States, Italy and Spain. PBMCs, B-cell-depleted T cells, or T cells provided the cDNA or gDNA that made up the material.

This clone has just one count. Germline loops: CDR1 SGHTS, CDR2 YDEGEE. This CDR3 is 15 amino acids long. V shed 0 bases and J shed 2 bases, with 11 bases lying between them. Original processing methods: The assay estimated nucleated cells by amplifying reference gene primers. Libraries were prepared by immunoSEQ multiplex PCR; TCRdb keeps only in-frame clonotypes and omits some of them. V and J calls and clone size are as listed in that table; D and trimming were resolved from the DNA. This table holds some 66,000 clones, around 82% found once. This sequence was found in a man in his 60s with acute or convalescent COVID-19. Material for sequencing was peripheral blood. The chain uses TRBV5-8 and TRBJ2-5; D not resolved. The DNA of the CDR3 is TGTGCCAGCAGCTTGGCCGGTTACAGTCAAGAGACCCAGTACTTC. Residues: CASSLAGYSQETQYF.